This is a list of T cell receptor beta chains from one sample in a study of T cells after yellow fever vaccination. A single record per CDR3 protein comes from TCRdb applying MiXCR to the 5' RACE reads. This sample has some 100,000 distinct CDR3 sequences, with 7.2% found just once. Source: CD4+ T cells sorted from PBMCs, taken around 45 days after the first yellow fever vaccination. These receptors all stem from a young man who received the YFV17D yellow fever vaccine. The CDR3 runs from the conserved cysteine through the conserved F or W. D genes are given only for firm matches. Size is stated for part of the rows, as once, few or many counts, or as a class when the clone is expanded.

-	TRBV12-3/TRBV12-4	many	TRBJ1-1	15	TGTGCCAGCAGTTTAATGGGGGGCTCGAACACTGAAGCTTTCTTT	CASSLMGGSNTEAFF
TRBD1	TRBV11-2	many	TRBJ2-2	16	TGTGCCAGCAGCCTGGGGACAGGCCGGAACACCGGGGAGCTGTTTTTT	CASSLGTGRNTGELFF
-	TRBV7-2	few	TRBJ1-1	14	TGTGCCAGCAGTCCTAATATAAGGGGTACTGAAGCTTTCTTT	CASSPNIRGTEAFF
-	TRBV21-1	many	TRBJ2-3	15	TGTGCCAGCAGCATAGGAGACACCAGCACAGATACGCAGTATTTT	CASSIGDTSTDTQYF
-	TRBV4-2	many	TRBJ2-4	17	TGTGCCAGCAGCTCCCTTGACTCGGGGGAAGCCAAAAACATTCAGTACTTC	CASSSLDSGEAKNIQYF
-	TRBV4-3	few	TRBJ2-6	18	TGCGCCAGCAGCCAAGGGTGGCAGGCTGGAGCTGGGGCCAACGTCCTGACTTTC	CASSQGWQAGAGANVLTF
-	TRBV5-1	many	TRBJ2-5	14	TGCGCCAGCTCCCCTACCATCGGTAGAGAGACCCAGTACTTC	CASSPTIGRETQYF
TRBD1	TRBV7-2	many	TRBJ2-7	13	TGTGCCAGCAGCCGGGACAGGGTATACGAGCAGTACTTC	CASSRDRVYEQYF
-	TRBV19	many	TRBJ2-3	14	TGTGCCAGTAGTTTAGCGACTAGCACAGATACGCAGTATTTT	CASSLATSTDTQYF
TRBD1	TRBV15	many	TRBJ1-5	16	TGTGCCACCAGCAGGGACAGGGGACCAGTGAATCAGCCCCAGCATTTT	CATSRDRGPVNQPQHF
TRBD2	TRBV28	many	TRBJ2-3	16	TGTGCCAGCAGCCTGAGTAGCGGGGGCGGAACAGATACGCAGTATTTT	CASSLSSGGGTDTQYF
-	TRBV5-1	-	TRBJ2-6	16	TGCGCCAGCAGCTTCCTAATTCGGTCTGGGGCCAACGTCCTGACTTTC	CASSFLIRSGANVLTF
-	TRBV28	many	TRBJ2-4	16	TGTGCCAGCAGTTCTCCCGGCAGGATAGCCAAAAACATTCAGTACTTC	CASSSPGRIAKNIQYF
TRBD1	TRBV5-1	many	TRBJ2-5	14	TGCGCCAGCAGTCCCGAGGGGGCCGCGGAGACCCAGTACTTC	CASSPEGAAETQYF
-	TRBV7-2	few	TRBJ1-1	13	TGTGCCAGCAGTTCACAGGGTATCACTGAAGCTTTCTTT	CASSSQGITEAFF
-	TRBV2	many	TRBJ2-5	12	TGTGCCAGCAGTTCCGACCAGGAGACCCAGTACTTC	CASSSDQETQYF
-	TRBV12-3/TRBV12-4	-	TRBJ2-7	11	TGTGCCAGCAGGAGGGCACACGAGCAGTACTTC	CASRRAHEQYF
-	TRBV7-3	many	TRBJ1-2	14	TGTGCCAGCAGCTTCGACGGCCGAACTAATGGCTACACCTTC	CASSFDGRTNGYTF
TRBD2	TRBV12-3/TRBV12-4	-	TRBJ2-4	15	TGTGCCAGCAGGGCCGGGACTAGCGGGGCAAACATTCAGTACTTC	CASRAGTSGANIQYF
-	TRBV7-9	many	TRBJ1-2	12	TGTGCCAGCAGCTTAGGCAGGGATGGCTACACCTTC	CASSLGRDGYTF
-	TRBV12-3/TRBV12-4	many	TRBJ2-1	11	TGTGCCAGCAGTTCTTTAGGGGCTTGGTTCTTC	CASSSLGAWFF
-	TRBV12-3/TRBV12-4	many	TRBJ2-3	15	TGTGCCAGCAGTTTACGGGGACCCGGTAGGTCCCCGCAGTATTTT	CASSLRGPGRSPQYF
-	TRBV10-3	many	TRBJ1-5	13	TGTGCCATCTCGTGGGGGCAGGATCAGCCCCAGCATTTT	CAISWGQDQPQHF
-	TRBV4-1	many	TRBJ2-4	13	TGCGCCAGCAGCCTCGACGACCAAAACATTCAGTACTTC	CASSLDDQNIQYF
-	TRBV20-1	many	TRBJ1-1	13	TGCAGTGCTAGAGCTCCAGCGGGACTTGAAGCTTTCTTT	CSARAPAGLEAFF
TRBD2	TRBV20-1	many	TRBJ2-2	15	TGCAGTGCGGGCGATGCTAGCGGGGGGGCCGGGGAGCTGTTTTTT	CSAGDASGGAGELFF
TRBD1	TRBV7-9	many	TRBJ1-2	13	TGTGCCAGCAGCTTAGGGACAGGCCATGGCTACACCTTC	CASSLGTGHGYTF
TRBD1	TRBV29-1	many	TRBJ2-2	14	TGCAGCGTTGGGACAGGCTCGAACACCGGGGAGCTGTTTTTT	CSVGTGSNTGELFF
-	TRBV7-2	many	TRBJ2-2	13	TGTGCCAGCAGCTCAATGTCGGCCGGGGAGCTGTTTTTT	CASSSMSAGELFF
-	TRBV20-1	-	TRBJ2-4	13	TGCAGTGCTGCCCCCTTAACAGGGCTCATTCAGTACTTC	CSAAPLTGLIQYF
-	TRBV6-4	many	TRBJ1-2	12	TGTGCCAGCAGACACCTGACCTATGGCTACACCTTC	CASRHLTYGYTF
TRBD2	TRBV20-1	many	TRBJ2-3	14	TGCAGTGCTGACGGAGCGGGGGGCACAGATACGCAGTATTTT	CSADGAGGTDTQYF
-	TRBV20-1	-	TRBJ1-5	16	TGCTGTGCCCGGAACAGATCATGGTTTGGCAATCAGCCCCAGCATTTT	CCARNRSWFGNQPQHF
-	TRBV11-2	-	TRBJ1-1	15	TGTGCCAGCAGCTTAGTCGGCAGACTAGACACTGAAGCTTTCTTT	CASSLVGRLDTEAFF
-	TRBV7-6	many	TRBJ2-1	16	TGTGCCAGCAGCTTAGCTCCGGGGGGCTACAACAATGAGCAGTTCTTC	CASSLAPGGYNNEQFF
TRBD1	TRBV6-2/TRBV6-3	few	TRBJ2-3	12	TGTGCCAGCAGCGACCCGGGACAGGGTCGTTATTTT	CASSDPGQGRYF
TRBD1	TRBV12-3/TRBV12-4	many	TRBJ1-5	14	TGTGCCAGCAGTCGGGACAGTTCCAATCAGCCCCAGCATTTT	CASSRDSSNQPQHF
-	TRBV12-5	many	TRBJ2-2	17	TGTGCTAGTGGTTTGGTCTTTCAGATGGAGTACACCGGGGAGCTGTTTTTT	CASGLVFQMEYTGELFF
TRBD1	TRBV10-3	-	TRBJ1-2	18	TGTGCCATCAGTGGGGAGAGCCGGGACAGGGGGCCTGTCTATGGCTACACCTTC	CAISGESRDRGPVYGYTF
-	TRBV3-1	many	TRBJ1-4	14	TGTGCCAGCAGTCAAGCCGTGGATGGAGAAAAACTGTTTTTT	CASSQAVDGEKLFF
-	TRBV6-2/TRBV6-3	few	TRBJ2-1	14	TGTGCCAGCGGGACGGTACCAGCGTTTTATGAGCAGTTCTTC	CASGTVPAFYEQFF
-	TRBV20-1	many	TRBJ1-1	14	TGCAGTGCTAGAGGACCGGGTGGGTACACTGAAGCTTTCTTT	CSARGPGGYTEAFF
-	TRBV5-4	few	TRBJ2-5	14	TGTGCCAGCAGCACACGGACCTCAGGAGAGACCCAGTACTTC	CASSTRTSGETQYF
-	TRBV4-3	many	TRBJ2-5	14	TGCGCCAGCAGCCAAGATGACCAGAGGGAGACCCAGTACTTC	CASSQDDQRETQYF
TRBD2	TRBV10-3	many	TRBJ2-1	14	TGTGCCATCAGTGACGGCGGGGGGAACAATGAGCAGTTCTTC	CAISDGGGNNEQFF
-	TRBV7-2	many	TRBJ1-6	16	TGTGCCAGCAGCTTGGAGCACACCTCCTATAATTCACCCCTCCACTTT	CASSLEHTSYNSPLHF
-	TRBV20-1	many	TRBJ1-2	14	TGCAGTGCTAGGGAATCGGACCGCCTCTATGGCTACACCTTC	CSARESDRLYGYTF
-	TRBV6-6	many	TRBJ2-2	11	TGTGCCAGCAGTTACCCCGGGGAGCTGTTTTTT	CASSYPGELFF
-	TRBV4-1	many	TRBJ2-4	21	TGCGCCAGCAGCCAACCCTTGGAGTTCGACAGGGGCGGGGGGGCCAAAAACATTCAGTACTTC	CASSQPLEFDRGGGAKNIQYF
-	TRBV7-6	many	TRBJ2-1	16	TGTGCCAGCAGCCTCCGCGGGGTTCGCTCCTACAATGAGCAGTTCTTC	CASSLRGVRSYNEQFF
-	TRBV6-6	many	TRBJ2-1	12	TGTGCCAGCAGTTACAACGACAATGAGCAGTTCTTC	CASSYNDNEQFF
-	TRBV5-1	many	TRBJ2-5	13	TGCGCCAGCAGCTTGGGGAATCGGGAGACCCAGTACTTC	CASSLGNRETQYF
-	TRBV5-4	-	TRBJ2-3	14	TGTGCCAGCAGCCGAGGGGGGAACGCAGATACGCAGTATTTT	CASSRGGNADTQYF
TRBD1	TRBV5-5	many	TRBJ2-3	17	TGTGCCAGCAGCTCCGGTCCCAGGACAGGAGGCACAGATACGCAGTATTTT	CASSSGPRTGGTDTQYF
-	TRBV12-3/TRBV12-4	many	TRBJ1-6	15	TGTGCCAGCAGTTCCGAGCACACGGGGGTTTCACCCCTCCACTTT	CASSSEHTGVSPLHF
TRBD1	TRBV9	many	TRBJ1-2	13	TGTGCCAGCAGCGCGACAGGGAACTATGGCTACACCTTC	CASSATGNYGYTF
TRBD2	TRBV7-2	few	TRBJ2-5	16	TGTGCCAGCAGCTTAGCCCCTAGCGGGGGAGGGGAGACCCAGTACTTC	CASSLAPSGGGETQYF
TRBD2	TRBV7-2	few	TRBJ2-5	13	TGTGCCAGCTCGAACGGGGGGGTGGAGACCCAGTACTTC	CASSNGGVETQYF
-	TRBV7-2	-	TRBJ2-1	15	TGTGCCAGCAGCTTATTGGGGGTGCAATACAATGAGCAGTTCTTC	CASSLLGVQYNEQFF